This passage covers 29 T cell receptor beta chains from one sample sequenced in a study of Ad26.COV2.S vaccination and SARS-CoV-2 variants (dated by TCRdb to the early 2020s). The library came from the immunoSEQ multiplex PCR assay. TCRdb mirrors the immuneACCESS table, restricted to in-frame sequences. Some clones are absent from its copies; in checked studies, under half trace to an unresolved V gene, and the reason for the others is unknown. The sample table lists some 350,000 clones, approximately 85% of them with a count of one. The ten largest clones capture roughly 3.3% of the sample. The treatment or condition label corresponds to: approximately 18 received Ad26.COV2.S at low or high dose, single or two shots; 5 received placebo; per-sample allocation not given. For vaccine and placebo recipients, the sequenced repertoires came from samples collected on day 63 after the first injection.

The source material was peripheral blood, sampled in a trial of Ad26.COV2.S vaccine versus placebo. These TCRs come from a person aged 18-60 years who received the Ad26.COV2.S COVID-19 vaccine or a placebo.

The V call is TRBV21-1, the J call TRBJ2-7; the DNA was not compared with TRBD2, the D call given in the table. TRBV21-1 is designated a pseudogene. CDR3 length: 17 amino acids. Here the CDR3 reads CASTGPRGTSGSYEQYF. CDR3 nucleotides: TGTGCCAGCACAGGCCCCCGAGGGACTAGCGGTTCCTACGAGCAGTACTTC.

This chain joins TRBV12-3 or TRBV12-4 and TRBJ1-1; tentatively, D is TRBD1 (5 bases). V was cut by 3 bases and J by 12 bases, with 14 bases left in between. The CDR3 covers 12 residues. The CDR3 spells CASSFNGARTFF. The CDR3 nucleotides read TGTGCCAGCAGTTTTAACGGGGCCCGGACTTTCTTT.

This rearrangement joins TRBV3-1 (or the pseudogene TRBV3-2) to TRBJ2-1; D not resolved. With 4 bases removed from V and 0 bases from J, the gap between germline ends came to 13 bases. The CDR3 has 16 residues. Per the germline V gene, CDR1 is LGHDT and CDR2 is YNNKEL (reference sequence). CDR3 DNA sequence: TGTGCCAGCAGCCTGGACGTAGACGACTCCTACAATGAGCAGTTCTTC. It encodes CASSLDVDDSYNEQFF.

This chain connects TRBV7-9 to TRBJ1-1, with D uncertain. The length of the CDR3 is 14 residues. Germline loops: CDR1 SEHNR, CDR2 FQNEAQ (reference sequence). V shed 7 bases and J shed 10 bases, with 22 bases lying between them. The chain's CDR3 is CASTDSSPPGTAFF. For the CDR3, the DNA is TGTGCCAGCACCGATAGTTCCCCCCCGGGAACAGCTTTCTTT.

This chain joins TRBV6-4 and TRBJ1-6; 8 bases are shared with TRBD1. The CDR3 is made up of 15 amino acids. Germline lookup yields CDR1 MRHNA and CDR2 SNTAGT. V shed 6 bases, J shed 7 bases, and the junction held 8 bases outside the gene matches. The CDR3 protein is CASRPRDRPNSPLHF. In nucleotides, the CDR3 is TGTGCCAGCAGACCACGGGACAGGCCCAATTCACCCCTCCACTTT.

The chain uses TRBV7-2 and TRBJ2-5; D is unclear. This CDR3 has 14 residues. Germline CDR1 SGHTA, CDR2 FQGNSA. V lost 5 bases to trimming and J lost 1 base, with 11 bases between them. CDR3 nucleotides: TGTGCCAGCAGCAGACCGGGTTCCCAAGAGACCCAGTACTTC. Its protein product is CASSRPGSQETQYF.

The CDR3 is CASSTPGAGDEQFF. Written as DNA, the CDR3 is TGTGCCAGCAGCACACCGGGAGCTGGGGATGAGCAGTTCTTC. The V call is TRBV9, the J call TRBJ2-1, with a weak D call TRBD2 (6 bases). V lost 4 bases to trimming and J lost 8 bases, with 16 bases between them. Per the germline V gene, CDR1 is SGDLS and CDR2 is YYNGEE. This CDR3 has 14 amino acids.

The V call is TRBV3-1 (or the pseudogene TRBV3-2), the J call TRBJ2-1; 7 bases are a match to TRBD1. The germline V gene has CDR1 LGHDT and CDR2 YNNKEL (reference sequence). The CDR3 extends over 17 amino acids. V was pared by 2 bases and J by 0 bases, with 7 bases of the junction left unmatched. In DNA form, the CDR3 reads TGTGCCAGCAGCCAACTCCGACAGGGAAGCTCCTACAATGAGCAGTTCTTC. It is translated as CASSQLRQGSSYNEQFF.

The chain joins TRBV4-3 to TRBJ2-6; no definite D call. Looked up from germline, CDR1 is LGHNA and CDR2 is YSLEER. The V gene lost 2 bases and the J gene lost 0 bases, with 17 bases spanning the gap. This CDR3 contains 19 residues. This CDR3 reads CASSQYEARSYSGANVLTF. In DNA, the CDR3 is TGCGCCAGCAGCCAATACGAGGCCAGGTCCTACTCTGGGGCCAACGTCCTGACTTTC.

The CDR3: CAISASQGRNTGELFF. The CDR3 nucleotides read TGTGCCATCAGTGCATCTCAGGGTAGAAACACCGGGGAGCTGTTTTTT. The chain employs TRBV10-3 and TRBJ2-2; weak D call: TRBD1 (5 bases). The germline V gene encodes CDR1 ENHRY and CDR2 SYGVKD. The V end was cut by 4 bases, the J end by 2 bases, with 14 bases between. The CDR3 is 16 residues long.

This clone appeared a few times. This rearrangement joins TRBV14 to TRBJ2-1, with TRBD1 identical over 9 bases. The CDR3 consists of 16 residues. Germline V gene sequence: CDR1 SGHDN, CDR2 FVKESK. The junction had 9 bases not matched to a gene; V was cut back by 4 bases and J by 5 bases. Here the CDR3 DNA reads TGTGCCAGCAGCCCTATACCGGGACAGGGTGACAATGAGCAGTTCTTC. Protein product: CASSPIPGQGDNEQFF.

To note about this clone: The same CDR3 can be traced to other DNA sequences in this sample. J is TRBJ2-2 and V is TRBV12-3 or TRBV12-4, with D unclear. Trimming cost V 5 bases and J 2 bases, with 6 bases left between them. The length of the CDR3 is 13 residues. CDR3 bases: TGTGCCAGCAGTCCCCCTAACACCGGGGAGCTGTTTTTT. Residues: CASSPPNTGELFF.

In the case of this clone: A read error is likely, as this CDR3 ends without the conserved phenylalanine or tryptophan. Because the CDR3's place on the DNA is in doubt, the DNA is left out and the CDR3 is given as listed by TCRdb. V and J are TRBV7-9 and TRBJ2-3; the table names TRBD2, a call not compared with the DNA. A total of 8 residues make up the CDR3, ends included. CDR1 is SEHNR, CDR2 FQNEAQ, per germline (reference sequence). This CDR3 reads CASSTTGG.

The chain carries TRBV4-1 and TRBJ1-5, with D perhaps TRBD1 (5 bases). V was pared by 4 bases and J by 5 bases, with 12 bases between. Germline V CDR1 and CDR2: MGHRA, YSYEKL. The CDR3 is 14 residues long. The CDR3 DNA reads TGCGCCAGCAGCCTCTTTTGGGGGGATCAGCCCCAGCATTTT. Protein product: CASSLFWGDQPQHF.

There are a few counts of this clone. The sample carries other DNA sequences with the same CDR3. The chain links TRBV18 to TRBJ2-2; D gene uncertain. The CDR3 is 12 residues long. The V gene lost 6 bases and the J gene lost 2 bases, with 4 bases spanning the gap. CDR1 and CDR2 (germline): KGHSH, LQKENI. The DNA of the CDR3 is TGTGCCAGCTCCCTAAACACCGGGGAGCTGTTTTTT. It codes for CASSLNTGELFF.

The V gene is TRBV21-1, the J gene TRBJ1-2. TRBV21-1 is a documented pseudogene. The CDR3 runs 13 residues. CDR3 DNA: TGTGCCAGCAGCAAAGGAGGGGATTCTGGCTACACCTTC. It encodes CASSKGGDSGYTF.

The CDR3 loop reads CASSDARQQETQYF. DNA for the CDR3: TGTGCCAGCAGCGACGCGAGGCAACAAGAGACCCAGTACTTC. V gene TRBV6-6 combines with J gene TRBJ2-5, with unresolved D. The length of the CDR3 is 14 residues. V shed 6 bases and J shed 2 bases, with 13 bases lying between them. Germline V lookup: CDR1 MNHNY, CDR2 SVGAGI (reference sequence).

The CDR3 DNA follows: TGTGCCAGCAGTGAAAATCGGGCGGAGACTGCGACTCAGTACTTC. Residues: CASSENRAETATQYF. The rearrangement uses TRBV2 and TRBJ2-4, with D unclear. V was shortened by 2 bases and J by 12 bases, with 20 bases between the two germline ends. Germline V gene sequence: CDR1 SNHLY, CDR2 FYNNEI. This CDR3 region has 15 residues.

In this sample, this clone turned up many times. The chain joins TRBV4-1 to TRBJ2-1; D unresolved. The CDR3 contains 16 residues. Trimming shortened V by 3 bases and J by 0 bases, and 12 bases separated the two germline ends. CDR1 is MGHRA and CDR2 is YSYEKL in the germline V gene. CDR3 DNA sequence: TGCGCCAGCAGCCAGCTGGACCTAATCTCCTACAATGAGCAGTTCTTC. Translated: CASSQLDLISYNEQFF.

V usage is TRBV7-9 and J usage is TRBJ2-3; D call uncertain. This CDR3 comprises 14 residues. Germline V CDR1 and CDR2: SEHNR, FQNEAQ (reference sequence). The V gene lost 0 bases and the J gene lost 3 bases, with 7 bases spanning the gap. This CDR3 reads CASSLAIPTDTQYF. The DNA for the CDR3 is TGTGCCAGCAGCTTAGCGATCCCAACAGATACGCAGTATTTT.

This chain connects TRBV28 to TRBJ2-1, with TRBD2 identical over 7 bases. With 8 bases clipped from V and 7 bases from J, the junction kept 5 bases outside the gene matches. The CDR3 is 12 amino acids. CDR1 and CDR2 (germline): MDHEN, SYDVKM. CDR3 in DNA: TGTGCCAGCCGGGACTATCGAAATGAGCAGTTCTTC. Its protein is CASRDYRNEQFF.

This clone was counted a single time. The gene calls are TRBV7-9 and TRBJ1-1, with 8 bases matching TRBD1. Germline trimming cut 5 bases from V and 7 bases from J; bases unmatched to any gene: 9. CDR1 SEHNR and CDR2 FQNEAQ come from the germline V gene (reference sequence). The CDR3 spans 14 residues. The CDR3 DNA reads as TGTGCCAGCAGCGAGACCAGGGGGCGCGATGAAGCTTTCTTT. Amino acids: CASSETRGRDEAFF.

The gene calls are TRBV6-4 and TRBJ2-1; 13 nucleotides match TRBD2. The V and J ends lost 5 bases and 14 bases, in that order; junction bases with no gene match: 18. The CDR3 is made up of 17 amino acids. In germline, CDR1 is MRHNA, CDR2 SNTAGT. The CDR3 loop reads CASSKVKYSGLAGIEFF. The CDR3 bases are TGTGCCAGCAGTAAAGTAAAGTACTCGGGACTAGCGGGGATAGAGTTCTTC.

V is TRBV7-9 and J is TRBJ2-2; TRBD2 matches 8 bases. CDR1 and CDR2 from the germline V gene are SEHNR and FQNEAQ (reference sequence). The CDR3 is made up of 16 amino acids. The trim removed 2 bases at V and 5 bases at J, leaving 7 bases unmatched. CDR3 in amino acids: CASSLIAGGVTGELFF. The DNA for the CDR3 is TGTGCCAGCAGCTTAATTGCGGGAGGAGTTACCGGGGAGCTGTTTTTT.

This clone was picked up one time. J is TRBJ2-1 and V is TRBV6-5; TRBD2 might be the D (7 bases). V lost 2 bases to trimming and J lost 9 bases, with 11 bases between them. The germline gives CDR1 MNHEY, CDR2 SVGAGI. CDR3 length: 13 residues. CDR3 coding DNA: TGTGCCAGCAGTTACGCGGGGGCCATTGAGCAGTTCTTC. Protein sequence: CASSYAGAIEQFF.

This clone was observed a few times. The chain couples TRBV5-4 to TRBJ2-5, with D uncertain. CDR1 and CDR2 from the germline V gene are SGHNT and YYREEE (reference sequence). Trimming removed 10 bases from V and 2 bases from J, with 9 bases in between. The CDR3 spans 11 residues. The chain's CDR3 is CASMTQETQYF. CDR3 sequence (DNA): TGTGCCTCTATGACTCAAGAGACCCAGTACTTC.

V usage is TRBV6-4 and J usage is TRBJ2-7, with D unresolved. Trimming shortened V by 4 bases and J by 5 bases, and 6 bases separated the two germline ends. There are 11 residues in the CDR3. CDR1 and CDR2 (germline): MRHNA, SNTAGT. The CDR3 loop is CASSGPHEQYF. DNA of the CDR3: TGTGCCAGCAGTGGACCCCACGAGCAGTACTTC.

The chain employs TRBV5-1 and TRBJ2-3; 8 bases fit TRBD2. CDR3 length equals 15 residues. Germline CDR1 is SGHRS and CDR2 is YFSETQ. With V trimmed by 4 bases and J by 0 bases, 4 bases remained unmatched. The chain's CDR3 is CASSVLAESTDTQYF. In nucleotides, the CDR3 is TGCGCCAGCAGCGTACTAGCGGAGAGCACAGATACGCAGTATTTT.

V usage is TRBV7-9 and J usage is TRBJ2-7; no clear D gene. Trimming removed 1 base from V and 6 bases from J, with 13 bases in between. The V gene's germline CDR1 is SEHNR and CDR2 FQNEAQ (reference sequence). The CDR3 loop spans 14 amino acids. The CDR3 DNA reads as TGTGCCAGCAGCTTAGAGGGCAGGTCATCCGAGCAGTACTTC. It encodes CASSLEGRSSEQYF.